This is a list of T cell receptor beta chains from one sample in a study of T-cell memory formation after mild COVID-19. TCRdb re-derived calls from the 5' RACE reads in MiXCR, one entry per CDR3 protein. The data contain approximately 300,000 distinct CDR3 sequences, approximately 15% of them singletons. The sample was PBMCs or a T cell subset sorted from them (not recorded which). These receptors were collected from a man aged 18 to 30 who had mild COVID-19 (a few samples of this study predate the infection). Cell type and time point are not known. The conserved cysteine and the conserved F or W are not part of the CDR3 here. Each record gives: V gene, J gene, clone size, CDR3 protein. Size is stated for part of the rows, as once, few or many counts, or as a class when the clone is expanded.

v_call: TRBV11-1; j_call: TRBJ2-7; clone_size: few; cdr3_aa: ASSLDSWSQLYTYEQY
v_call: TRBV1; j_call: TRBJ2-3; clone_size: NA; cdr3_aa: TSSRIAGVGTDTQY
v_call: TRBV7-3; j_call: TRBJ2-2; clone_size: few; cdr3_aa: ASSPGGTAGELF
v_call: TRBV2; j_call: TRBJ1-1; clone_size: NA; cdr3_aa: ASSQPGRRNTEAF
v_call: TRBV7-2; j_call: TRBJ1-5; clone_size: once; cdr3_aa: ASSPYRGIEGQPQH
v_call: TRBV6-1; j_call: TRBJ2-7; clone_size: NA; cdr3_aa: ASRHLPSGHYEQY
v_call: TRBV20-1; j_call: TRBJ1-5; clone_size: few; cdr3_aa: SARDPLANQPQH
v_call: TRBV7-8; j_call: TRBJ2-5; clone_size: few; cdr3_aa: ASSRERGIQETQY
v_call: TRBV7-2; j_call: TRBJ1-5; clone_size: NA; cdr3_aa: ASSRGNNQPQH
v_call: TRBV7-3; j_call: TRBJ2-3; clone_size: few; cdr3_aa: ASSLQGESDTQY
v_call: TRBV7-9; j_call: TRBJ1-2; clone_size: NA; cdr3_aa: ASSRDTVQGGYT
v_call: TRBV7-2; j_call: TRBJ1-2; clone_size: NA; cdr3_aa: ASSLLDRGSGYGYT
v_call: TRBV5-1; j_call: TRBJ2-3; clone_size: many; cdr3_aa: ASSTGQEADTQY
v_call: TRBV20-1; j_call: TRBJ1-4; clone_size: NA; cdr3_aa: SAYLTGSTNEKLF
v_call: TRBV28; j_call: TRBJ2-5; clone_size: few; cdr3_aa: ASRIAGVQETQY
v_call: TRBV5-1; j_call: TRBJ2-1; clone_size: many; cdr3_aa: ASSLYRGYNEQF
v_call: TRBV28; j_call: TRBJ2-5; clone_size: NA; cdr3_aa: ASSLGGRRGETQY
v_call: TRBV4-1; j_call: TRBJ2-4; clone_size: few; cdr3_aa: ASSQVGAAVENIQY
v_call: TRBV20-1; j_call: TRBJ2-3; clone_size: few; cdr3_aa: SARGRVSTDTQY
v_call: TRBV5-1; j_call: TRBJ2-3; clone_size: many; cdr3_aa: ASSSGTSGGLGTDTQY
v_call: TRBV20-1; j_call: TRBJ2-3; clone_size: few; cdr3_aa: SAPGSGGSTDTQY
v_call: TRBV7-9; j_call: TRBJ2-2; clone_size: many; cdr3_aa: ASAGYSNTGELF
v_call: TRBV11-2; j_call: TRBJ2-1; clone_size: many; cdr3_aa: ASSQGQFTYNEQF
v_call: TRBV3-1; j_call: TRBJ1-1; clone_size: NA; cdr3_aa: ASSQGATGRAEAF
v_call: TRBV3-1; j_call: TRBJ1-1; clone_size: many; cdr3_aa: ASSQNELGPGSKR
v_call: TRBV4-3; j_call: TRBJ2-5; clone_size: NA; cdr3_aa: ASSQDMVLGYQETQY
v_call: TRBV7-8; j_call: TRBJ2-7; clone_size: NA; cdr3_aa: ASSNDWGLEQY
v_call: TRBV5-6; j_call: TRBJ2-5; clone_size: many; cdr3_aa: ASSLLGGKETQY
v_call: TRBV10-3; j_call: TRBJ1-2; clone_size: NA; cdr3_aa: ASKDGQGSYT
v_call: TRBV4-1; j_call: TRBJ2-7; clone_size: few; cdr3_aa: ASSQTRGGYVQY
v_call: TRBV20-1; j_call: TRBJ1-2; clone_size: few; cdr3_aa: SARDLGIAYGYT
v_call: TRBV18; j_call: TRBJ2-5; clone_size: many; cdr3_aa: ASSPRTQQETQY
v_call: TRBV7-9; j_call: TRBJ2-7; clone_size: few; cdr3_aa: ASSLGGDREQY
v_call: TRBV30; j_call: TRBJ2-1; clone_size: few; cdr3_aa: AWGTGNYNEQF
v_call: TRBV20-1; j_call: TRBJ2-7; clone_size: many; cdr3_aa: SARPGLLSSYEQY
v_call: TRBV27; j_call: TRBJ1-3; clone_size: few; cdr3_aa: ASSLSGGFGNTIY
v_call: TRBV4-2; j_call: TRBJ2-5; clone_size: NA; cdr3_aa: ASSQDPLAGKTQY
v_call: TRBV2; j_call: TRBJ2-7; clone_size: many; cdr3_aa: ASSLYGLAEIYEQY
v_call: TRBV3-1; j_call: TRBJ1-1; clone_size: NA; cdr3_aa: ASSQEAENTEAF
v_call: TRBV5-1; j_call: TRBJ2-7; clone_size: many; cdr3_aa: ASSLEGSEQY
v_call: TRBV7-2; j_call: TRBJ2-5; clone_size: NA; cdr3_aa: ASSSTPTVLETQY
v_call: TRBV9; j_call: TRBJ2-3; clone_size: NA; cdr3_aa: ASRRRAGSTDTQY
v_call: TRBV25-1; j_call: TRBJ2-3; clone_size: many; cdr3_aa: ASSEKDRSTDTQY
v_call: TRBV12-3/TRBV12-4; j_call: TRBJ2-3; clone_size: many; cdr3_aa: ASSLDRQGSTDTQY
v_call: TRBV7-2; j_call: TRBJ1-4; clone_size: NA; cdr3_aa: ASSLVSGSNEKLF
v_call: TRBV3-1; j_call: TRBJ1-1; clone_size: few; cdr3_aa: ASSQGNAHF
v_call: TRBV20-1; j_call: TRBJ2-1; clone_size: NA; cdr3_aa: SARDVGRPGDEQF
v_call: TRBV14; j_call: TRBJ2-5; clone_size: few; cdr3_aa: ASSQATSVGETQY
v_call: TRBV9; j_call: TRBJ2-3; clone_size: NA; cdr3_aa: ASSVGLAGGDTQY
v_call: TRBV7-8; j_call: TRBJ2-3; clone_size: many; cdr3_aa: ASSLASGGGPDTQY
v_call: TRBV5-6; j_call: TRBJ2-5; clone_size: many; cdr3_aa: ASRLAGTTNVETQY
v_call: TRBV10-1; j_call: TRBJ2-3; clone_size: NA; cdr3_aa: ARRRGLGADTQY
v_call: TRBV7-2; j_call: TRBJ2-4; clone_size: NA; cdr3_aa: ASSPRRGGKNIQY
v_call: TRBV7-3; j_call: TRBJ2-1; clone_size: NA; cdr3_aa: ASSPTPGLTYNEQF
v_call: TRBV2; j_call: TRBJ2-6; clone_size: few; cdr3_aa: ASSERAAHSGANVLT
v_call: TRBV7-9; j_call: TRBJ2-2; clone_size: NA; cdr3_aa: ASSSHLTGLTGELF
v_call: TRBV7-7; j_call: TRBJ2-2; clone_size: NA; cdr3_aa: ASGGQGNTGELF
v_call: TRBV20-1; j_call: TRBJ1-6; clone_size: NA; cdr3_aa: SASRGGQYNSPLH
v_call: TRBV12-3/TRBV12-4; j_call: TRBJ1-5; clone_size: few; cdr3_aa: ASSRSLGTGFNQPQH
v_call: TRBV5-1; j_call: TRBJ1-2; clone_size: NA; cdr3_aa: ASSLVVTAYNGYT